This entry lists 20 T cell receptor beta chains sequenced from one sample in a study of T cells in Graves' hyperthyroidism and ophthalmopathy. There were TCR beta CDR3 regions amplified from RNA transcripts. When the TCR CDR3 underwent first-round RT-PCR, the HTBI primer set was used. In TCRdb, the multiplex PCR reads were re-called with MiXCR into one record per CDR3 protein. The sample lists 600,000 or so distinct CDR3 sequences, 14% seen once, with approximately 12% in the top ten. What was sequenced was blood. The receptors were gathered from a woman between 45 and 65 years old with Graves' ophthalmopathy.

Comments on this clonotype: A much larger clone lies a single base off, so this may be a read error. The chain's CDR3 is CSVETSGGGADTQYF. The CDR3 nucleotides read TGCAGCGTTGAAACTAGCGGGGGTGGCGCAGATACGCAGTATTTT. The chain couples TRBV29-1 to TRBJ2-3; 11 bases match TRBD2. The CDR3 runs 15 residues. The V and J ends lost 2 bases and 4 bases, in that order; junction bases with no gene match: 5. CDR1 and CDR2 (germline): SQVTM, ANQGSEA.

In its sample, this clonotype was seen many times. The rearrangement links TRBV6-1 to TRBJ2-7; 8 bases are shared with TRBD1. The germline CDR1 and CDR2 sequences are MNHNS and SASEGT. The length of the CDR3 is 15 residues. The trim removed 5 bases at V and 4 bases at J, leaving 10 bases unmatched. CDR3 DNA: TGTGCCAGCAGTCCAGACAGGGGAGGTTCGTACGAGCAGTACTTC. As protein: CASSPDRGGSYEQYF.

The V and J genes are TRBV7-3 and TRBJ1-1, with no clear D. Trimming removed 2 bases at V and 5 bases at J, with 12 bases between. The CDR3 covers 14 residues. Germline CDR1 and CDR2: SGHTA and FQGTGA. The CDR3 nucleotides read TGTGCCAGCAGCTTATTCGAGGGATCGACTGAAGCTTTCTTT. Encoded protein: CASSLFEGSTEAFF.

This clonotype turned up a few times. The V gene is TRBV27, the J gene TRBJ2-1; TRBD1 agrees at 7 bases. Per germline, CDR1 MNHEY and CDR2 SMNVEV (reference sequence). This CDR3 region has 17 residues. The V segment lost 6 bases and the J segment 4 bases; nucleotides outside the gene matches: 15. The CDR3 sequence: CASRGTGASHGYNEQFF. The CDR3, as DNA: TGTGCCAGCAGGGGCACAGGGGCCTCCCACGGATACAATGAGCAGTTCTTC.

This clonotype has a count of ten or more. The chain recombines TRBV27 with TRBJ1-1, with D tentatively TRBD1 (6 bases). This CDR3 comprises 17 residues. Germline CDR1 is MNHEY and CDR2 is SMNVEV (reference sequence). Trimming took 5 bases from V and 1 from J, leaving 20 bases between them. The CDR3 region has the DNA TGTGCCAGCAGTCCCCCTCAGACAGGACTTGGGAACACTGAAGCTTTCTTT. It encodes CASSPPQTGLGNTEAFF.

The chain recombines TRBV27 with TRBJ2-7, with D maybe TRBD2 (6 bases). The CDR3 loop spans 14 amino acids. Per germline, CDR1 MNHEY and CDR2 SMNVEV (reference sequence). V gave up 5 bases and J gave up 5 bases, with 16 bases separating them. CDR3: CASSVESGLHEQYF. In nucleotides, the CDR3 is TGTGCCAGCAGTGTCGAGTCGGGACTCCACGAGCAGTACTTC.

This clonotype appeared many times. CDR3 region: CAISESSREGLTYEQYF. In DNA, the CDR3 is TGTGCCATCAGTGAGTCGTCGCGGGAGGGTTTGACCTACGAGCAGTACTTC. The chain combines TRBV10-3 with TRBJ2-7, with TRBD2 matching 9 bases. The CDR3 spans 17 residues. Germline-derived CDR1 and CDR2 are ENHRY and SYGVKD. V lost 0 bases to trimming and J lost 2 bases; unmatched junction nucleotides: 8.

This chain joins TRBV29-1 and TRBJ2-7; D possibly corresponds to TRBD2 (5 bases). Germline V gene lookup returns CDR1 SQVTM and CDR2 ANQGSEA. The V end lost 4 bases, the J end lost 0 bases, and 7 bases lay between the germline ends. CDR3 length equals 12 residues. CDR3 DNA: TGCAGCGTTGCGGGAAACTCCTACGAGCAGTACTTC. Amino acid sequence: CSVAGNSYEQYF.

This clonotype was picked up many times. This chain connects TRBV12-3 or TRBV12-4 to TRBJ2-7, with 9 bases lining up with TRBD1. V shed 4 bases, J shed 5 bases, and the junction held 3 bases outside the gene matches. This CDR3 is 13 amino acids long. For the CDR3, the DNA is TGTGCCAGCAGTTCCCGGGACAGGGACGAGCAGTACTTC. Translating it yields CASSSRDRDEQYF.

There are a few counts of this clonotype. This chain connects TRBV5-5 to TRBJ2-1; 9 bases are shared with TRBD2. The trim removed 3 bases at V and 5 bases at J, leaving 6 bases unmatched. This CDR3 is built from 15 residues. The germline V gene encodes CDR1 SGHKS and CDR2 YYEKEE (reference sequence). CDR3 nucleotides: TGTGCCAGCAGCTGGACGGCTAGCGGGGACAATGAGCAGTTCTTC. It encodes CASSWTASGDNEQFF.

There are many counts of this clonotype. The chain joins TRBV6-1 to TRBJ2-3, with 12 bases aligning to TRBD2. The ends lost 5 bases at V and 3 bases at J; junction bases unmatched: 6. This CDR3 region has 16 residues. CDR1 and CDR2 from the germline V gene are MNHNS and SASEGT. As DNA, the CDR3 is TGTGCCAGCAGTTCGTCTAGCGGGGGGGCGACAGATACGCAGTATTTT. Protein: CASSSSSGGATDTQYF.

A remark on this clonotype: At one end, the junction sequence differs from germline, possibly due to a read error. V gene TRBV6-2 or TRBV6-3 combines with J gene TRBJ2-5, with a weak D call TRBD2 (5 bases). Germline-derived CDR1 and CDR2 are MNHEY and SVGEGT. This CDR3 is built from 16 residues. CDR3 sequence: CAGSYGPGSSQETQYF. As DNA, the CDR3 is TGTGCCGGCAGTTACGGTCCGGGATCTTCGCAAGAGACCCAGTACTTC.

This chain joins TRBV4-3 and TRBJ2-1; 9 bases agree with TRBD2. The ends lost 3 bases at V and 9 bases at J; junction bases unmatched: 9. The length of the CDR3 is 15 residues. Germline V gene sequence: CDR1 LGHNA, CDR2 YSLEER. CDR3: CASSHALAGKVEQFF. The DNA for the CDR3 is TGCGCCAGCAGCCATGCACTAGCGGGTAAGGTTGAGCAGTTCTTC.

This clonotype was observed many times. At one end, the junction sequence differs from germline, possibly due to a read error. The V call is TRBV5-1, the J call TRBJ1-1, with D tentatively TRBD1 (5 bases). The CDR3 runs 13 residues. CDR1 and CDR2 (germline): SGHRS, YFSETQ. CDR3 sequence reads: CAGSSTAPAEAFF. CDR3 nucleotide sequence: TGCGCCGGCAGCTCGACAGCGCCAGCTGAAGCTTTCTTT.

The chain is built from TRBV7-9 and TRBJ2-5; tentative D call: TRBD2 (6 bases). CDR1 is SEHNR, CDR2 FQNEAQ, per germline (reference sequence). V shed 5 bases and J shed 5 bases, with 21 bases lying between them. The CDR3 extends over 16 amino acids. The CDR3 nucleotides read TGTGCCAGCAGCCCGGATGGGACTCTCGTAAGGGAGACCCAGTACTTC. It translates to CASSPDGTLVRETQYF.

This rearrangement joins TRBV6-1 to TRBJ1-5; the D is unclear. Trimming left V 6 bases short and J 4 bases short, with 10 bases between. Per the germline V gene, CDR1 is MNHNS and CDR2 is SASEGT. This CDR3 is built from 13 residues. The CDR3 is CASRPQRNQPQHF. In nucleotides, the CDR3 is TGTGCCAGCAGACCACAGAGAAATCAGCCCCAGCATTTT.

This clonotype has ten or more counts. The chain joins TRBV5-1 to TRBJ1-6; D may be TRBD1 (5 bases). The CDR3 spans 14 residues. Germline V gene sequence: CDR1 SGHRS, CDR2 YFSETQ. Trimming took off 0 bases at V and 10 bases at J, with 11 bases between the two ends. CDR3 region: CASSLGGARSPLHF. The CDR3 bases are TGCGCCAGCAGCTTGGGTGGGGCTCGGTCACCCCTCCACTTT.

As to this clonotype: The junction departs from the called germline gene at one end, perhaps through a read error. This CDR3 reads CASSQSTGNTDAFF. CDR3 nucleotide sequence: TGCGCCAGCAGTCAGTCAACAGGGAACACTGATGCTTTCTTT. The chain couples TRBV4-3 to TRBJ1-1, with TRBD1 as a possible D gene (6 bases). CDR1 LGHNA and CDR2 YSLEER come from the germline V gene. This CDR3 region has 14 residues.

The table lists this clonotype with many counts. The CDR3 nucleotides read TGTGCCAGCAGCTATGGGACTAGCGGGATCAACGAGCAGTACTTC. This encodes CASSYGTSGINEQYF. This sequence joins TRBV11-2 and TRBJ2-7, with 13 bases fitting TRBD2. V was clipped by 4 bases and J by 5 bases; unmatched bases: 5. CDR3 size: 15 residues. The germline gives CDR1 SGHAT, CDR2 FQNNGV.

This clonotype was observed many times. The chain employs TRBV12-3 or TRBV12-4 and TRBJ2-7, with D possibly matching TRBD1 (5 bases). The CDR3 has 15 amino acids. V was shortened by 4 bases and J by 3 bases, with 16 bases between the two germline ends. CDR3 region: CASSYGGRVSYEQYF. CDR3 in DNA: TGTGCCAGCAGTTATGGTGGCAGGGTTAGCTACGAGCAGTACTTC.